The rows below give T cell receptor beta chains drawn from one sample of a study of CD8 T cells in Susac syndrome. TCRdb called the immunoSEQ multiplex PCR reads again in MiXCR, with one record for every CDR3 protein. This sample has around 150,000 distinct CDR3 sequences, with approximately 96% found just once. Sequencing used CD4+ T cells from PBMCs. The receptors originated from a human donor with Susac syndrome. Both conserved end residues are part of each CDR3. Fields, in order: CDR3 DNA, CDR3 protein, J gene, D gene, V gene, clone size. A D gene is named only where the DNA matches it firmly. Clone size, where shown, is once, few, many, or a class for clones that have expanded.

TGCAGTGCTGGGCCCCCACAGAAGGGTGGCTACACCTTC,CSAGPPQKGGYTF,TRBJ1-2,NA,TRBV20-1,NA
TGTGCCAGCGCCGGGTCGGCGCAGCGGTCCGAGCAGTACTTC,CASAGSAQRSEQYF,TRBJ2-7,NA,TRBV2,NA
TGCAGCGTTGACGGGGAAACGGAGACCCAGTACTTC,CSVDGETETQYF,TRBJ2-5,NA,TRBV29-1,once
TGTGCCAGCAGCGACCTGGGACGTATACAAGATACGCAGTATTTT,CASSDLGRIQDTQYF,TRBJ2-3,NA,TRBV7-2,NA
TGTGCCAGCAAGCCGGGACCGAATAACTATGGCTACACCTTC,CASKPGPNNYGYTF,TRBJ1-2,NA,TRBV7-9,NA
TGTGCCAGCAGCGCCCGATGGGCGGGAGGCTACGAGCAGTACTTC,CASSARWAGGYEQYF,TRBJ2-7,TRBD2,TRBV13,NA
TGCAGCGTTCCTGGGCCTTCGTTCTACAATGAGCAGTTCTTC,CSVPGPSFYNEQFF,TRBJ2-1,NA,TRBV29-1,NA
TGCGCCAGCAGCCATGGGACACAGAAAGCCTACGAGCAGTACTTC,CASSHGTQKAYEQYF,TRBJ2-7,NA,TRBV4-1,NA
TGTGCCAGCAGCCAAGGCGGGGCGACCCAGTACTTC,CASSQGGATQYF,TRBJ2-5,NA,TRBV3-1,NA
TGTGCCAGCAGTGAAGAACACAAAAACATTCAGTACTTC,CASSEEHKNIQYF,TRBJ2-4,NA,TRBV25-1,NA
TGTGCCAGCACTAGACAGGGGAATTCACCCCTCCACTTT,CASTRQGNSPLHF,TRBJ1-6,TRBD1,TRBV7-2,NA
TGTGCCAGCAGTGAAACGACAGGGTCGCAGTATTTT,CASSETTGSQYF,TRBJ2-3,TRBD1,TRBV2,NA
TGTGCCAGCAGTTTCCGCGCACCAGATACGCAGTATTTT,CASSFRAPDTQYF,TRBJ2-3,NA,TRBV12-3/TRBV12-4,NA
TGTGCCAGCAGCCCCCGACAGGACACGTCCCCTAATTCACCCCTCCACTTT,CASSPRQDTSPNSPLHF,TRBJ1-6,NA,TRBV27,NA
TGTGCCAGCAGCCCTGCGGCAGGTCCAAATTCACCCCTCCACTTT,CASSPAAGPNSPLHF,TRBJ1-6,NA,TRBV5-6,NA
TGTGCCAGCAGCCCCGCCGGCGGGGTCAACACCGGGGAGCTGTTTTTT,CASSPAGGVNTGELFF,TRBJ2-2,NA,TRBV11-2,NA
TGTGCCACCAGCAGAGAAAGGGCAGGTACCTACAATGAGCAGTTCTTC,CATSRERAGTYNEQFF,TRBJ2-1,NA,TRBV15,NA
TGTGCCAGCAGCTTGGACGGACAGGGCGGGGAAAAACTGTTTTTT,CASSLDGQGGEKLFF,TRBJ1-4,TRBD1,TRBV7-9,NA
TGTGCCAGCAGCCTGACAGGGCTGGGAAATCAGCCCCAGCATTTT,CASSLTGLGNQPQHF,TRBJ1-5,TRBD1,TRBV12-3/TRBV12-4,NA
TGTGCCAGCAGTTCATTGGGACTGGCCCAAGAGACCCAGTACTTC,CASSSLGLAQETQYF,TRBJ2-5,NA,TRBV12-3/TRBV12-4,NA
TGTGCCAGCTCACCCTTGGAGGAAGTGCAGTACTTC,CASSPLEEVQYF,TRBJ2-7,NA,TRBV18,NA
TGTGCCAGCAGTTCTCAAGCGGGTTCTGGGGCCAACGTCCTGACTTTC,CASSSQAGSGANVLTF,TRBJ2-6,NA,TRBV28,NA
TGTGCCAGCAGCAAGAGGATCGGGGCCGAGAACACTGAAGCTTTCTTT,CASSKRIGAENTEAFF,TRBJ1-1,NA,TRBV9,NA
TGTGCCACCAGTGACCCCGAGGGAGGGGATCAGACCCAGTACTTC,CATSDPEGGDQTQYF,TRBJ2-5,TRBD2,TRBV24-1,NA